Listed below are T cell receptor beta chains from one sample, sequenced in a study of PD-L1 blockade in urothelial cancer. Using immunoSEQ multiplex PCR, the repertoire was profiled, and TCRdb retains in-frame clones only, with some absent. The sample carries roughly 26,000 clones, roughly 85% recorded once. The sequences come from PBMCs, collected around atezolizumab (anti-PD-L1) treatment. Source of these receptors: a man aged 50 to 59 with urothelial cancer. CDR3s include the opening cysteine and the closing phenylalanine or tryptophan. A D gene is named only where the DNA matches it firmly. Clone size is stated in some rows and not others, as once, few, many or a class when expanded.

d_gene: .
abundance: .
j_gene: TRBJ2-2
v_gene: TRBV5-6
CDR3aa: CASNRQRAGELFF
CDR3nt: TGTGCCAGCAACCGACAGAGAGCCGGGGAGCTGTTTTTT

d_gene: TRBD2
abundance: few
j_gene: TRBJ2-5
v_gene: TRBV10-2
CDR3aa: CASHAAGAAGGETQYF
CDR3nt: TGCGCCAGCCATGCAGCGGGAGCGGCCGGTGGAGAGACCCAGTACTTC

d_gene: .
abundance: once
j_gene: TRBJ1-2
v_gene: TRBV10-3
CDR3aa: CAISGNRDYGYTF
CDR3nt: TGTGCCATCAGTGGCAACAGAGACTATGGCTACACCTTC

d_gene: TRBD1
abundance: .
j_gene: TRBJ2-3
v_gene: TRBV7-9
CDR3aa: CASSLGTGGARPGTDTQYF
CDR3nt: TGTGCCAGCAGCTTAGGGACAGGGGGCGCCAGGCCAGGCACAGATACGCAGTATTTT

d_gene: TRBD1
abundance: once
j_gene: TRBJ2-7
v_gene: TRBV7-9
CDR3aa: CASSSSDRENREQYF
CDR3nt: TGTGCCAGCAGCTCATCGGACAGGGAGAATCGCGAGCAGTACTTC

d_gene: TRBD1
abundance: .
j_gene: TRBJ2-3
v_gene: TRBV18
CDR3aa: CASSFGDSRDTQYF
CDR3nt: TGTGCCAGCTCATTCGGGGACAGTAGAGATACGCAGTATTTT

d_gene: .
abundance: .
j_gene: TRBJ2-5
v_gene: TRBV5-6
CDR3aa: CASSFTGTQWQETQYF
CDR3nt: TGTGCCAGCAGCTTTACGGGAACCCAATGGCAAGAGACCCAGTACTTC

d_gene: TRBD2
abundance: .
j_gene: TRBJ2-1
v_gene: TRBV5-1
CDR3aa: CASSPLAGAYNEQFF
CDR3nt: TGCGCCAGCAGCCCCCTAGCGGGGGCCTACAATGAGCAGTTCTTC

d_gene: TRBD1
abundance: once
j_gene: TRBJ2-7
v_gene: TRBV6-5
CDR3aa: CASRQTGSSYEQYF
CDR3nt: TGTGCCAGCAGACAGACAGGGAGCTCCTACGAGCAGTACTTC

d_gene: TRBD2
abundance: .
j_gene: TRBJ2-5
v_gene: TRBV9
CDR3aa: CASSVGNSGGQETQYF
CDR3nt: TGTGCCAGCAGCGTAGGGAATAGCGGGGGGCAAGAGACCCAGTACTTC

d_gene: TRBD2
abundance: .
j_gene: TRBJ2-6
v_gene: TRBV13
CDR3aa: CASSEGLVSSGANVLTF
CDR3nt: TGTGCCAGCAGCGAGGGACTAGTCTCCTCTGGGGCCAACGTCCTGACTTTC

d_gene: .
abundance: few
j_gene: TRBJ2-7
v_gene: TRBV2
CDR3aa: CASRTGSYEQYF
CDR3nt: TGTGCCAGCAGGACTGGATCCTACGAGCAGTACTTC

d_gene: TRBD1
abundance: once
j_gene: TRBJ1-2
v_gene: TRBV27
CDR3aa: CASSLSRGGAWYGYTF
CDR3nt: TGTGCCAGCAGTTTATCCAGAGGGGGCGCTTGGTATGGCTACACCTTC

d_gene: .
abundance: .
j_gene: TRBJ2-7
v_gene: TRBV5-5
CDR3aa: CASSWDSYEQYF
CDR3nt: TGTGCCAGCAGCTGGGACTCGTACGAGCAGTACTTC

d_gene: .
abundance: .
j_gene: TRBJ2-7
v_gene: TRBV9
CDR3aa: CASSNRGGTYEQYF
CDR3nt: TGTGCCAGCAGCAATCGAGGGGGTACGTACGAGCAGTACTTC

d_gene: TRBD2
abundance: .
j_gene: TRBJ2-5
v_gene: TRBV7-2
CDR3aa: CASSPGTSGALRETQYF
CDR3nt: TGTGCCAGCAGCCCAGGGACTAGCGGGGCCCTTAGAGAGACCCAGTACTTC

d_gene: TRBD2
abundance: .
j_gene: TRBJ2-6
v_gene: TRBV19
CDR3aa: CASSIREVGNAREGSGANVLTF
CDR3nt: TGTGCCAGTAGTATCCGCGAAGTAGGGAATGCGCGGGAGGGCTCTGGGGCCAACGTCCTGACTTTC

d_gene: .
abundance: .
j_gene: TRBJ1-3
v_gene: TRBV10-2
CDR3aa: CASSIFLQAGNTIYF
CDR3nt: TGCGCCAGCTCCATATTCCTGCAGGCTGGAAACACCATATATTTT

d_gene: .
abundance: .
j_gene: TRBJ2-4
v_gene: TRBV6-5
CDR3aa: CASSPGVPIQYF
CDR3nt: TGTGCCAGCAGCCCAGGGGTCCCCATTCAGTACTTC

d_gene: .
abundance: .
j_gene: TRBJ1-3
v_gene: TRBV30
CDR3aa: CAWGGNTIYF
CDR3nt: TGTGCCTGGGGCGGAAACACCATATATTTT

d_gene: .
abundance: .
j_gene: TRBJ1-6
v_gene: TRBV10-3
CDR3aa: CAISESQGRSPLHF
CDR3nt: TGTGCCATCAGTGAGTCCCAGGGCCGTTCACCCCTCCACTTT

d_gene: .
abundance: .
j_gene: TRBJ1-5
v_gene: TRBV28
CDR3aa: CATSVSGRDSNQPQHF
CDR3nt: TGTGCCACCTCAGTTTCGGGGAGGGATAGCAATCAGCCCCAGCATTTT

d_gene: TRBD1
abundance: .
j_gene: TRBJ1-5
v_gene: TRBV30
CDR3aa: CAWSPPGQGNQPQHF
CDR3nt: TGTGCCTGGAGTCCGCCGGGACAGGGGAATCAGCCCCAGCATTTT

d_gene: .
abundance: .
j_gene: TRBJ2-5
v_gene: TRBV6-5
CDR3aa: CASTGWQGETQYF
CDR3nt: TGTGCCAGCACTGGTTGGCAGGGGGAGACCCAGTACTTC

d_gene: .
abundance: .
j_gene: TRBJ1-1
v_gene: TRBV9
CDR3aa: CASSVAQGNTEAFF
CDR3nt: TGTGCCAGCAGCGTAGCTCAGGGGAACACTGAAGCTTTCTTT

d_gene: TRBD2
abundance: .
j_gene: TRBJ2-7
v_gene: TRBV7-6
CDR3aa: CASSLGLAGSSYEQYF
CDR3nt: TGTGCCAGCAGCTTAGGACTAGCGGGGAGCTCCTACGAGCAGTACTTC

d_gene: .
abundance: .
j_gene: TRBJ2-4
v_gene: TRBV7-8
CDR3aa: CASSPTGVSAKNIQYF
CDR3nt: TGTGCCAGCAGCCCAACGGGGGTTTCTGCCAAAAACATTCAGTACTTC

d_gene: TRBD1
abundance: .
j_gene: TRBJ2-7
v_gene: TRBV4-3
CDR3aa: CASSQGTGSGRYEQYF
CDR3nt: TGCGCCAGCAGCCAAGGGACAGGGAGCGGTCGTTACGAGCAGTACTTC

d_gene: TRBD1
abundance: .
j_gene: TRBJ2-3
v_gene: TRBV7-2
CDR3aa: CASRTGAVLDTQYF
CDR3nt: TGTGCCAGTAGGACAGGGGCAGTGTTAGATACGCAGTATTTT

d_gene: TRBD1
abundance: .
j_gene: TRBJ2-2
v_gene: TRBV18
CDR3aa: CASSPPDRGLTGELFF
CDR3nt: TGTGCCAGCTCACCACCGGACAGGGGGCTCACCGGGGAGCTGTTTTTT

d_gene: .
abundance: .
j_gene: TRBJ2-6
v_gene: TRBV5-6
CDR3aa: CASSLVAGISSGANVLTF
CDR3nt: TGTGCCAGCAGCTTGGTGGCGGGAATCAGCTCTGGGGCCAACGTCCTGACTTTC